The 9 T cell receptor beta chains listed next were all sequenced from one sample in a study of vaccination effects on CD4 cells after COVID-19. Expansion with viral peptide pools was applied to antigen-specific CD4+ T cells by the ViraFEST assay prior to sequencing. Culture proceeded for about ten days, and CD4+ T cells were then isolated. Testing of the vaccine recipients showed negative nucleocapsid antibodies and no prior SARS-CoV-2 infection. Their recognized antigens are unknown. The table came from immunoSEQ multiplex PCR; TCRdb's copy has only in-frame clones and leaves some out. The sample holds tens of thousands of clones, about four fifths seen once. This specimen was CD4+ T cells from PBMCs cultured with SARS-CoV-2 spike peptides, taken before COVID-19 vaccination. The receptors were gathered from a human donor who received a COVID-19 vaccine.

CDR3 nucleotides: TGTGCCAGCAGCTTAGGCACATACAATGAGCAGTTCTTC. This sequence encodes CASSLGTYNEQFF. The chain carries TRBV11-2 and TRBJ2-1; D remains ambiguous. V lost 1 base, J lost 4 bases, and 5 bases lay in between. The germline gives CDR1 SGHAT, CDR2 FQNNGV. This CDR3 region has 13 residues. Full variable domain (missing parts from reference TRBV11-2 and TRBJ2-1): EAGVAQSPRYKIIEKRQSVAFWCNPISGHATLYWYQQILGQGPKLLIQFQNNGVVDDSQLPKDRFSAERLKGVDSTLKIQPAKLEDSAVYLCASSLGTYNEQFFGPGTRLTVL.

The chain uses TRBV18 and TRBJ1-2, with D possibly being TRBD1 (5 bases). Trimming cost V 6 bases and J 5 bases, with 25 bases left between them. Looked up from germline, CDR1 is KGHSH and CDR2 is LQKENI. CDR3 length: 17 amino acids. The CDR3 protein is CASSTLGMGRGLYGYTF. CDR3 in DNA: TGTGCCAGCTCCACACTAGGAATGGGCCGGGGACTTTATGGCTACACCTTC. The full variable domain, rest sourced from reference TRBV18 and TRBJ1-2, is NAGVMQNPRHLVRRRGQEARLRCSPMKGHSHVYWYRQLPEEGLKFMVYLQKENIIDESGMPKERFSAEFPKEGPSILRIQQVVRGDSAAYFCASSTLGMGRGLYGYTFGSGTRLTVV.

The CDR3 region has the DNA TGTGCCAGCAGCCGGGGGGCGGTTGACAATGAGCAGTTCTTC. Its translation is CASSRGAVDNEQFF. The gene calls are TRBV3-1 (or the pseudogene TRBV3-2) and TRBJ2-1; perhaps D is TRBD1 or TRBD2 (6 bases each). Germline loops: CDR1 LGHDT, CDR2 YNNKEL (reference sequence). Trimming took off 4 bases at V and 5 bases at J, with 12 bases between the two ends. This CDR3 is built from 14 residues.

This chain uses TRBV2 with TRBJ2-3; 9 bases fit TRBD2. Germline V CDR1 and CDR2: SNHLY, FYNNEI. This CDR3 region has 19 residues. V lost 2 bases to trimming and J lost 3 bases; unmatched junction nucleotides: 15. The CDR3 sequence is CASSELSFAGGPGTDTQYF. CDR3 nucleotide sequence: TGTGCCAGCAGTGAATTGTCATTTGCGGGGGGGCCCGGGACAGATACGCAGTATTTT. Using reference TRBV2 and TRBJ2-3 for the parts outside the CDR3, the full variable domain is EPEVTQTPSHQVTQMGQEVILRCVPISNHLYFYWYRQILGQKVEFLVSFYNNEISEKSEIFDDQFSVERPDGSNFTLKIRSTKLEDSAMYFCASSELSFAGGPGTDTQYFGPGTRLTVL.

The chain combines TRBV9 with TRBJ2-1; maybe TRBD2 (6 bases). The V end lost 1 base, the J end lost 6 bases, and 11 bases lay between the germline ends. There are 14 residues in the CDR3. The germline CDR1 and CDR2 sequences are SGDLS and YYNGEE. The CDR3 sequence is CASSVRGGSNEQFF. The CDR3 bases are TGTGCCAGCAGCGTACGTGGAGGGTCCAATGAGCAGTTCTTC.

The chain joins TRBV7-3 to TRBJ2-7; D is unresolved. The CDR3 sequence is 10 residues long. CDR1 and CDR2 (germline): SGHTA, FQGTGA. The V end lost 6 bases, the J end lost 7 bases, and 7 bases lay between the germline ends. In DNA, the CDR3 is TGTGCCAGCAGATTTAGAGAGCAGTACGTC. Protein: CASRFREQYV.

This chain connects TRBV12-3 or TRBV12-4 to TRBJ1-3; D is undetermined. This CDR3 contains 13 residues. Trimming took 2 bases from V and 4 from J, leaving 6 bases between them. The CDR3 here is CASSLRYGNTIYF. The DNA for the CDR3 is TGTGCCAGCAGTTTACGCTACGGAAACACCATATATTTT.

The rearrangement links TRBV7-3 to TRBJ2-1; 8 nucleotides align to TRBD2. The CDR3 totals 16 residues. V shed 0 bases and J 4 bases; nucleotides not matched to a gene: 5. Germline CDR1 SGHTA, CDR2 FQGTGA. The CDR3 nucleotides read TGTGCCAGCAGCTTAACCCCCGGGGGGGGATACAATGAGCAGTTCTTC. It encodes CASSLTPGGGYNEQFF.

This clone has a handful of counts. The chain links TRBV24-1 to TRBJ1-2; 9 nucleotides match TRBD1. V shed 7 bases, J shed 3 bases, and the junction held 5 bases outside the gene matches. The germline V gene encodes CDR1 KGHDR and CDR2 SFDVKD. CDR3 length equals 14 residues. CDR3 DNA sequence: TGTGCCACCAGAAGGACAGGGGACGACTATGGCTACACCTTC. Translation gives CATRRTGDDYGYTF.